Shown below are 10 T cell receptor beta chains from a single sample sequenced in a study of graft-versus-host responses after intestinal transplantation. The protocol was immunoSEQ multiplex PCR, while the TCRdb copy is restricted to in-frame clones and leaves out a portion. This sample carries tens of thousands of clones, roughly 89% of them seen once, and the ten largest clones take less than 6%. Sequences were derived from PBMCs, sampled nearly 670 days after intestinal transplant. These receptor sequences come from a human patient who received an intestinal transplant, so some T cells may come from the graft donor.

The chain has TRBV5-1 and TRBJ2-3, with 15 positions matching TRBD2. V was clipped by 7 bases and J by 6 bases; unmatched bases: 12. There are 17 residues in the CDR3. CDR1 and CDR2 (germline): SGHRS, YFSETQ. CDR3 coding DNA: TGCGCCAGCTCTTCCGGGACTAGCGGGGGGATCTGGGATACGCAGTATTTT. Translating it yields CASSSGTSGGIWDTQYF.

This rearrangement joins TRBV4-1 to TRBJ1-6; possibly TRBD1 for D (6 bases). CDR3 length equals 16 residues. With 0 bases removed from V and 9 bases from J, the gap between germline ends came to 15 bases. Per germline, CDR1 MGHRA and CDR2 YSYEKL. CDR3 bases: TGCGCCAGCAGCCAAGATTTGGCGGGACATACTTCACCCCTCCACTTT. Amino acid sequence: CASSQDLAGHTSPLHF.

The chain has TRBV9 and TRBJ2-1; unclear D gene. V was clipped by 3 bases and J by 9 bases, with 10 bases between them. The CDR3 loop spans 12 amino acids. Germline CDR1 is SGDLS and CDR2 is YYNGEE. The CDR3 region has the DNA TGTGCCAGCAGCGACCCTTTATCTGAGCAGTTCTTC. Protein: CASSDPLSEQFF.

Only one count was recorded for this clone. V gene TRBV7-6 combines with J gene TRBJ2-3, with 11 bases aligning to TRBD1. The junction had 4 bases not matched to a gene; V was cut back by 1 base and J by 4 bases. The V gene's germline CDR1 is SGHVS and CDR2 FNYEAQ. CDR3 size: 16 residues. The CDR3 here is CASSLVGQGVSDTQYF. CDR3 sequence (DNA): TGTGCCAGCAGCTTAGTGGGACAGGGGGTTTCAGATACGCAGTATTTT.

The gene calls are TRBV14 and TRBJ2-7; 8 bases match TRBD1. This CDR3 region has 14 residues. Germline CDR1 is SGHDN and CDR2 is FVKESK. The junction had 8 bases not matched to a gene; V was cut back by 3 bases and J by 7 bases. The CDR3 loop reads CASSHRRTGSEQYF. In nucleotides, the CDR3 is TGTGCCAGCAGCCATCGCCGGACAGGGTCAGAGCAGTACTTC.

J is TRBJ2-7 and V is TRBV7-9, with D maybe TRBD1 (6 bases). V was cut by 1 base and J by 2 bases, with 9 bases left in between. This CDR3 is built from 14 residues. The germline gives CDR1 SEHNR, CDR2 FQNEAQ (reference sequence). The CDR3 reads CASSLVGAPYEQYF. The CDR3 DNA is TGTGCCAGCAGCTTAGTGGGGGCTCCCTACGAGCAGTACTTC.

The rearrangement uses TRBV6-1 and TRBJ2-7, with 9 positions matching TRBD1. J gave up 2 bases and V 6 bases, and 5 bases lay outside the gene matches. The CDR3 sequence is 14 residues long. Germline CDR1 MNHNS, CDR2 SASEGT. The CDR3 region is CASRRQGVAYEQYF. The CDR3 DNA sequence: TGTGCCAGCAGACGACAGGGGGTCGCCTACGAGCAGTACTTC.

This clone was observed a single time. The chain carries TRBV1 and TRBJ2-1; TRBD2 is the table's D call, not checked against the DNA. TRBV1 is classified as a pseudogene. The CDR3 totals 17 residues. As DNA, the CDR3 is TGCACCAGCAGCCAACGCACTAGCGGGGGGACCTACAATGAGCAGTTCTTC. Amino acid sequence: CTSSQRTSGGTYNEQFF.

The V and J genes are TRBV7-7 and TRBJ2-5; possibly TRBD2 for D (6 bases). The germline V gene encodes CDR1 SSHAT and CDR2 FNYEAQ (reference sequence). This CDR3 is built from 13 residues. The V end was cut by 5 bases, the J end by 10 bases, with 17 bases between. CDR3: CASSRGRELDQYF. CDR3 sequence (DNA): TGTGCCAGCAGCCGAGGTCGGGAGCTGGACCAGTACTTC.

This sequence joins TRBV13 and TRBJ1-2; 9 positions match TRBD1. Trimming cost V 3 bases and J 6 bases; bases outside gene matches: 8. CDR1 PRHDT and CDR2 FYEKMQ come from the germline V gene (reference sequence). CDR3 length: 15 residues. In nucleotides, the CDR3 is TGTGCCAGCAGCTTGTCCCCGACAGGGGGAGATGGCTACACCTTC. It specifies CASSLSPTGGDGYTF. Filled out from reference TRBV13 and TRBJ1-2, the complete variable domain reads AAGVIQSPRHLIKEKRETATLKCYPIPRHDTVYWYQQGPGQDPQFLISFYEKMQSDKGSIPDRFSAQQFSDYHSELNMSSLELGDSALYFCASSLSPTGGDGYTFGSGTRLTVV.